The 17 T cell receptor beta chains below all came from one sample that was sequenced in a study of shared clonotypes between healthy human individuals. Measured with immunoSEQ multiplex PCR; TCRdb has only the in-frame clones, and not every one. The sample consists of 2 million to 2.5 million clones, 85% to 95% of them appearing once. Specimen: naive CD4+ T cells from PBMCs. As for subset: CD45RA+ positively selected. These receptors came from a man younger than 30 in good health. Some clones in this sample may be carry-over from other donors' samples.

The V gene is TRBV4-1, the J gene TRBJ1-2; D is unresolved. This CDR3 has 17 amino acids. V shed 0 bases and J shed 5 bases, with 19 bases lying between them. CDR1 MGHRA and CDR2 YSYEKL come from the germline V gene. The CDR3: CASSQDGPNSVVYGYTF. DNA of the CDR3: TGCGCCAGCAGCCAAGATGGCCCAAACTCAGTCGTTTATGGCTACACCTTC.

This clone has just a few counts. V and J are TRBV7-2 and TRBJ2-7, with a possible D match to TRBD1 (5 bases). V was cut by 3 bases and J by 6 bases, with 9 bases left in between. The CDR3 loop spans 12 amino acids. Germline loops: CDR1 SGHTA, CDR2 FQGNSA. CDR3 in DNA: TGTGCCAGCAGCTTCCAAGGGGTCGAGCAGTACTTC. This translates into CASSFQGVEQYF.

In its sample, this clone was seen once. The J gene is TRBJ1-1, the V gene TRBV5-1; 7 bases agree with TRBD1. J lost 1 base, V lost 10 bases, and 4 bases had no gene match. The CDR3 totals 12 residues. Germline V CDR1 and CDR2: SGHRS, YFSETQ. CDR3: CAVEGANTEAFF. CDR3 coding DNA: TGCGCCGTTGAGGGGGCGAACACTGAAGCTTTCTTT.

The V and J genes are TRBV28 and TRBJ2-1; D gene unclear. The V gene lost 5 bases and the J gene lost 4 bases, with 15 bases spanning the gap. This CDR3 is built from 15 residues. The germline CDR1 and CDR2 sequences are MDHEN and SYDVKM. Written as DNA, the CDR3 is TGTGCCAGCAGTATAGGGCCCTTGGAATACAATGAGCAGTTCTTC. It translates to CASSIGPLEYNEQFF.

V gene TRBV6-1 combines with J gene TRBJ2-7; D unclear. Germline V gene data show CDR1 as MNHNS and CDR2 as SASEGT. Trimming shortened V by 2 bases and J by 6 bases, and 11 bases separated the two germline ends. The CDR3 contains 13 residues. The CDR3 here is CASSEIGTVEQYF. The CDR3 nucleotides are TGTGCCAGCAGTGAAATAGGCACGGTCGAGCAGTACTTC.

The J gene is TRBJ2-3, the V gene TRBV11-2; 8 positions match TRBD2. This CDR3 comprises 15 residues. CDR1 is SGHAT and CDR2 is FQNNGV in the germline V gene. Germline trimming cut 4 bases from V and 5 bases from J; bases unmatched to any gene: 8. The DNA for the CDR3 is TGTGCCAGCAGCTGGAGCGGGAGTGGGAGAGATACGCAGTATTTT. Protein product: CASSWSGSGRDTQYF. Combining the CDR3 with reference TRBV11-2 and TRBJ2-3 gives the whole variable domain EAGVAQSPRYKIIEKRQSVAFWCNPISGHATLYWYQQILGQGPKLLIQFQNNGVVDDSQLPKDRFSAERLKGVDSTLKIQPAKLEDSAVYLCASSWSGSGRDTQYFGPGTRLTVL.

The chain couples TRBV19 to TRBJ1-2; D perhaps matches TRBD1 (5 bases). V lost 2 bases to trimming and J lost 4 bases, with 17 bases between them. The germline V gene has CDR1 LNHDA and CDR2 SQIVND (reference sequence). The CDR3 length is 16 residues. CDR3 in DNA: TGTGCCAGTAGTATATCTGTGGCAGGGAGTGTCTATGGCTACACCTTC. Its translation is CASSISVAGSVYGYTF.

This chain connects TRBV11-2 to TRBJ2-1, with 7 bases matching TRBD2. V shed 6 bases and J 8 bases; nucleotides not matched to a gene: 10. The CDR3 sequence is 14 residues long. Germline CDR1 reads SGHAT; CDR2 reads FQNNGV. CDR3 sequence (DNA): TGTGCCAGCAGTAGAGGGAGGGCCCCTGATGAGCAGTTCTTC. Translation: CASSRGRAPDEQFF.

The CDR3 coding sequence is TGTGCCAGCAGCCCGGGCGGTACCCTCTACGAGCAGTACTTC. Translation gives CASSPGGTLYEQYF. This rearrangement joins TRBV5-4 to TRBJ2-7, with D uncertain. Trimming cost V 4 bases and J 3 bases, with 14 bases left between them. The CDR3 loop spans 14 amino acids. CDR1 is SGHNT and CDR2 is YYREEE in the germline V gene (reference sequence). The variable domain in full, completed from reference TRBV5-4 and TRBJ2-7, reads ETGVTQSPTHLIKTRGQQVTLRCSSQSGHNTVSWYQQALGQGPQFIFQYYREEENGRGNFPPRFSGLQFPNYSSELNVNALELDDSALYLCASSPGGTLYEQYFGPGTRLTVT.

V and J are TRBV28 and TRBJ1-5; D is undetermined. The germline V gene has CDR1 MDHEN and CDR2 SYDVKM. With 6 bases removed from V and 3 bases from J, the gap between germline ends came to 9 bases. The CDR3 extends over 13 amino acids. The CDR3 here is CASREGPNQPQHF. CDR3 DNA: TGTGCCAGCAGGGAGGGCCCCAATCAGCCCCAGCATTTT.

The chain's CDR3 is CAWGPRLAGLYEQYF. Written as DNA, the CDR3 is TGTGCCTGGGGGCCTCGACTAGCGGGTCTTTACGAGCAGTACTTC. The rearrangement joins TRBV30 to TRBJ2-5, with 10 bases lining up with TRBD2. The J call may be mistaken, given a closer DNA end match to TRBJ2-7. The V gene's germline CDR1 is GTSNPN and CDR2 SVGIG (reference sequence). This CDR3 has 15 amino acids.

This clone was recorded a few times. This rearrangement joins TRBV7-8 to TRBJ1-2; maybe TRBD1 (6 bases). The CDR3 runs to 16 residues. V was shortened by 5 bases and J by 2 bases, with 18 bases between the two germline ends. CDR1 and CDR2 (germline): SGHVS, FQNEAQ. In nucleotides, the CDR3 is TGTGCCAGCAGCCAGGACAGACTGTCCGTGAACTATGGCTACACCTTC. Its protein is CASSQDRLSVNYGYTF.

As to this clone: This sample includes further DNA sequences coding for the same CDR3. V usage is TRBV5-1 and J usage is TRBJ2-7; 7 nucleotides line up with TRBD1. The CDR3 loop spans 14 amino acids. The V and J ends lost 0 bases and 2 bases, in that order; junction bases with no gene match: 2. Per the germline V gene, CDR1 is SGHRS and CDR2 is YFSETQ. This CDR3 reads CASSLGQGPYEQYF. In nucleotides, the CDR3 is TGCGCCAGCAGCTTGGGACAGGGACCCTACGAGCAGTACTTC. Complete variable domain (other parts from reference TRBV5-1 and TRBJ2-7): KAGVTQTPRYLIKTRGQQVTLSCSPISGHRSVSWYQQTPGQGLQFLFEYFSETQRNKGNFPGRFSGRQFSNSRSEMNVSTLELGDSALYLCASSLGQGPYEQYFGPGTRLTVT.

This chain joins TRBV19 and TRBJ1-5; tentative D call: TRBD1 (6 bases). Germline V CDR1 and CDR2: LNHDA, SQIVND (reference sequence). The V end was cut by 1 base, the J end by 0 bases, with 22 bases between. The CDR3 totals 20 residues. CDR3 region: CASSIVRGRGAINSNQPQHF. The CDR3 bases are TGTGCCAGTAGTATAGTACGGGGCAGGGGCGCTATTAATAGCAATCAGCCCCAGCATTTT.

The chain joins TRBV11-1 to TRBJ2-2; D is perhaps TRBD1 (5 bases). V was trimmed by 5 bases and J by 6 bases, leaving 16 bases between them. This CDR3 has 15 amino acids. CDR1 is SGHAT and CDR2 is FQDESV in the germline V gene (reference sequence). In DNA, the CDR3 is TGTGCCAGCAGCGAACCGCAGGGTTCCGCCGGGGAGCTGTTTTTT. This gives the protein CASSEPQGSAGELFF.

This rearrangement joins TRBV30 to TRBJ1-5, with no clear D. Germline V gene lookup returns CDR1 GTSNPN and CDR2 SVGIG (reference sequence). V was cut by 0 bases and J by 6 bases, with 12 bases left in between. CDR3 size: 14 residues. Here the CDR3 DNA reads TGTGCCTGGAGTGTACTCCCCGACGCTCAGCCCCAGCATTTT. Protein sequence: CAWSVLPDAQPQHF.

The chain has TRBV6-6 and TRBJ2-3; 7 bases align to TRBD1. The V and J ends lost 7 bases and 6 bases, in that order; junction bases with no gene match: 13. This CDR3 region has 15 residues. Germline V gene lookup returns CDR1 MNHNY and CDR2 SVGAGI (reference sequence). The CDR3 sequence: CASTNRDRFLDTQYF. DNA for the CDR3: TGTGCCAGCACCAACCGGGACAGATTCTTGGATACGCAGTATTTT.